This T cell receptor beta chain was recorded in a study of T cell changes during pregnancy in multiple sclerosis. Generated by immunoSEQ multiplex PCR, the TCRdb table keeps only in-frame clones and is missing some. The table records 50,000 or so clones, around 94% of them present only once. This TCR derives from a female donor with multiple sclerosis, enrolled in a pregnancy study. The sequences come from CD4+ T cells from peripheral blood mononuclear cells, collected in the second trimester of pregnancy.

The CDR3 DNA reads TGTGCCAGCAGTTATCGGCGCACAGGGCTGGAGGGCTACACCTTC. This codes for CASSYRRTGLEGYTF. The J gene is TRBJ1-2, the V gene TRBV6-5; D may be TRBD1 (6 bases). V was trimmed by 3 bases and J by 8 bases, leaving 19 bases between them. The CDR3 is 15 amino acids. Germline assignment: CDR1 MNHEY and CDR2 SVGAGI.